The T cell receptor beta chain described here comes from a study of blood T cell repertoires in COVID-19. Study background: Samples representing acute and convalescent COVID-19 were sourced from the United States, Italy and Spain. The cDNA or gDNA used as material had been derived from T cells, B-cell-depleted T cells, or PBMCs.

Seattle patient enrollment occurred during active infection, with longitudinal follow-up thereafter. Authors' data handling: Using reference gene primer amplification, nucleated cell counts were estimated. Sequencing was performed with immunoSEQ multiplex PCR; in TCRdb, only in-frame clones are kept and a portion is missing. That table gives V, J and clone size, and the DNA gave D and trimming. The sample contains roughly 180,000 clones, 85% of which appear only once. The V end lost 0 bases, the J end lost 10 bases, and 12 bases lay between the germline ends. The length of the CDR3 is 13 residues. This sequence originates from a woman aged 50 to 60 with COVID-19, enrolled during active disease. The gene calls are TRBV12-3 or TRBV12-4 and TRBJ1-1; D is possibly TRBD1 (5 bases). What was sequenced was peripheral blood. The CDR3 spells CASSLAGAGGAFF. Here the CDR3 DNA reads TGTGCCAGCAGTTTAGCGGGTGCGGGGGGAGCTTTCTTT.